Listed here are 17 T cell receptor beta chains from one sample, sequenced in a study of T cell responses to AZD1222 COVID-19 vaccine. Sequencing used immunoSEQ multiplex PCR; TCRdb keeps in-frame clones, though not all of them. The data show about 150,000 clones, with 85% to 95% seen just once and approximately 2% held by the top ten. This specimen consisted of peripheral blood, obtained on day 0 of AZD1222 vaccination. These receptors were obtained from an adult in good health.

The chain links TRBV29-1 to TRBJ1-2; weak D call: TRBD1 (5 bases). The germline gives CDR1 SQVTM, CDR2 ANQGSEA. V was cut by 2 bases and J by 5 bases, with 15 bases left in between. The CDR3 spans 14 residues. CDR3: CSVERGQGRYGYTF. CDR3 nucleotides: TGCAGCGTTGAAAGGGGTCAGGGTCGTTATGGCTACACCTTC.

V and J are TRBV30 and TRBJ1-1; weak D call: TRBD1 (6 bases). Germline CDR1 and CDR2: GTSNPN and SVGIG (reference sequence). V dropped 0 bases and J dropped 1 base, with 15 bases sitting between them. There are 16 residues in the CDR3. The CDR3 bases are TGTGCCTGGAGTGTACCGCTGGGCAGGGGGAACACTGAAGCTTTCTTT. Protein: CAWSVPLGRGNTEAFF. The variable domain in full, completed from reference TRBV30 and TRBJ1-1, reads SQTIHQWPATLVQPVGSPLSLECTVEGTSNPNLYWYRQAAGRGLQLLFYSVGIGQISSEVPQNLSASRPQDRQFILSSKKLLLSDSGFYLCAWSVPLGRGNTEAFFGQGTRLTVV.

This rearrangement joins TRBV19 to TRBJ1-1; a weak D match, TRBD1 (5 bases). The CDR3 is 14 residues long. V lost 7 bases, J lost 0 bases, and 12 bases lay in between. Germline V lookup: CDR1 LNHDA, CDR2 SQIVND (reference sequence). The CDR3 DNA reads TGTGCCAGTAAAACCGACAGCCTGAACACTGAAGCTTTCTTT. This gives the protein CASKTDSLNTEAFF.

This clone came up once. This chain uses TRBV5-1 with TRBJ2-7; 9 bases are a match to TRBD1. CDR1 is SGHRS, CDR2 YFSETQ, per germline. Trimming at V came to 4 bases and at J to 3 bases, leaving 5 bases not matched to a gene. The CDR3 contains 14 residues. CDR3 nucleotide sequence: TGCGCCAGCAGCGCCGGACAGGGGAACTACGAGCAGTACTTC. Its protein product is CASSAGQGNYEQYF.

The CDR3: CATSRDPVAAYGYTF. CDR3 DNA sequence: TGTGCCACCAGCAGAGATCCCGTGGCAGCCTATGGCTACACCTTC. V usage is TRBV15 and J usage is TRBJ1-2; D unresolved. Trimming pared 0 bases from V and 4 bases from J, leaving 12 bases between. The germline V gene has CDR1 LNHNV and CDR2 YYDKDF (reference sequence). This CDR3 is 15 amino acids long.

This chain uses TRBV12-5 with TRBJ1-1; D may be TRBD1 (5 bases). V lost 1 base and J lost 5, with 11 bases in between. The CDR3 is 14 amino acids. CDR1 and CDR2 (germline): LGHNT, FRNRAP. The CDR3 reads CASGLGQGGTEAFF. In nucleotides, the CDR3 is TGTGCTAGTGGTTTGGGGCAGGGAGGTACTGAAGCTTTCTTT.

The chain combines TRBV6-5 with TRBJ1-2; 8 bases are shared with TRBD1. The CDR3 is made up of 14 amino acids. V trimming: 5 bases; J trimming: 8 bases; junction bases outside the gene matches: 10. The germline CDR1 and CDR2 sequences are MNHEY and SVGAGI. DNA for the CDR3: TGTGCCAGCAGTAAACCGGGACAGGCGGGGGGCTACACCTTC. This codes for CASSKPGQAGGYTF.

This clone was recorded only once. Within the sample, other DNA sequences also encode this same CDR3. The chain is built from TRBV18 and TRBJ1-2, with 9 bases that match TRBD1. V lost 3 bases, J lost 8 bases, and 4 bases stayed unmatched. The CDR3 is made up of 13 amino acids. Germline assignment: CDR1 KGHSH and CDR2 LQKENI. CDR3 coding DNA: TGTGCCAGCTCACCTGGGACAGGGAGCGGCTACACCTTC. Its protein is CASSPGTGSGYTF. The full variable domain, with the rest looked up from reference TRBV18 and TRBJ1-2, is NAGVMQNPRHLVRRRGQEARLRCSPMKGHSHVYWYRQLPEEGLKFMVYLQKENIIDESGMPKERFSAEFPKEGPSILRIQQVVRGDSAAYFCASSPGTGSGYTFGSGTRLTVV.

The chain combines TRBV5-5 with TRBJ1-6; D remains unclear. Germline loops: CDR1 SGHKS, CDR2 YYEKEE (reference sequence). The CDR3 runs 16 residues. The ends were cut back, 0 bases at V and 6 bases at J, with 13 bases in the middle. The CDR3 spells CASSLASKQPNSPLHF. In DNA, the CDR3 is TGTGCCAGCAGCTTGGCGAGTAAACAGCCTAATTCACCCCTCCACTTT.

CDR3 DNA: TGTGCCAGCTCCAATCTAAACACCGGGGAGCTGTTTTTT. It translates to CASSNLNTGELFF. The chain employs TRBV9 and TRBJ2-2; D is unclear. V gave up 7 bases and J gave up 2 bases, with 9 bases separating them. Per germline, CDR1 SGDLS and CDR2 YYNGEE. The CDR3 length is 13 residues.

The rearrangement joins TRBV19 to TRBJ1-2; no reliable D call. The V gene lost 4 bases and the J gene lost 3 bases, with 9 bases spanning the gap. This CDR3 is 13 amino acids long. Germline V gene data show CDR1 as LNHDA and CDR2 as SQIVND (reference sequence). CDR3 sequence: CASSSQRDYGYTF. In DNA form, the CDR3 reads TGTGCCAGTAGTAGTCAGCGAGACTATGGCTACACCTTC.

The V gene is TRBV25-1, the J gene TRBJ1-6; no reliable D call. CDR1 is MGHDK and CDR2 is SYGVNS in the germline V gene. This CDR3 is built from 15 residues. V was shortened by 1 base and J by 9 bases, with 13 bases between the two germline ends. CDR3 protein: CASSESTSASSPLHF. The DNA of the CDR3 is TGTGCCAGCAGTGAATCCACCTCCGCTAGTTCACCCCTCCACTTT.

The chain has TRBV3-1 (or the pseudogene TRBV3-2) and TRBJ2-7; 7 nucleotides agree with TRBD1. Germline CDR1 reads LGHDT; CDR2 reads YNNKEL (reference sequence). V shed 4 bases, J shed 3 bases, and the junction held 6 bases outside the gene matches. The CDR3 extends over 14 amino acids. This CDR3 is CASSPRDRVYEQYF. The CDR3 DNA is TGTGCCAGCAGCCCCCGGGACAGAGTCTACGAGCAGTACTTC.

The V call is TRBV11-3, the J call TRBJ2-2; perhaps TRBD2 as D (5 bases). V lost 0 bases and J 4 bases, leaving 15 bases between the germline ends. This CDR3 region has 17 residues. The germline V gene has CDR1 SGHNT and CDR2 YENEEA. The CDR3 is CASSLEGWGVSTGELFF. CDR3 DNA sequence: TGTGCCAGCAGCTTAGAAGGCTGGGGAGTAAGCACCGGGGAGCTGTTTTTT.

This clone was recorded once. The rearrangement joins TRBV4-1 to TRBJ2-1; TRBD1 aligns across 9 bases. The germline CDR1 and CDR2 sequences are MGHRA and YSYEKL. The trim removed 4 bases at V and 6 bases at J, leaving 4 bases unmatched. This CDR3 spans 14 amino acids. CDR3 in amino acids: CASSRVQGANEQFF. In DNA, the CDR3 is TGCGCCAGCAGCCGTGTACAGGGGGCCAATGAGCAGTTCTTC.

This chain connects TRBV15 to TRBJ1-4, with D possibly matching TRBD1 (5 bases). Germline CDR1 and CDR2: LNHNV and YYDKDF (reference sequence). This CDR3 comprises 14 residues. Deletions cut 3 bases from V and 4 bases from J, with 9 bases between. This chain's CDR3 is CATSRGPINEKLFF. The DNA of the CDR3 is TGTGCCACCAGCAGGGGACCGATTAATGAAAAACTGTTTTTT.

This clone was found once. V usage is TRBV7-2 and J usage is TRBJ2-2, with 8 bases aligning to TRBD2. V lost 5 bases, J lost 8 bases, and 7 bases stayed unmatched. Germline V gene sequence: CDR1 SGHTA, CDR2 FQGNSA. The CDR3 totals 14 residues. The CDR3 loop reads CASSLTAGEGELFF. The CDR3 nucleotides read TGTGCCAGCAGCCTAACAGCGGGAGAAGGGGAGCTGTTTTTT. Full variable domain (outside the CDR3, taken from reference TRBV7-2 and TRBJ2-2): GAGVSQSPSNKVTEKGKDVELRCDPISGHTALYWYRQSLGQGLEFLIYFQGNSAPDKSGLPSDRFSAERTGGSVSTLTIQRTQQEDSAVYLCASSLTAGEGELFFGEGSRLTVL.